The sequence of this TCR beta chain was determined in a study of OX40 agonist ivuxolimab in advanced cancers. Overall study: Every 2 weeks, ivuxolimab was infused into the patients intravenously at between 0.01 and 10 mg/kg.

Study conclusions and caveats: More expanded clones were seen, on average, in CD8+ T cells than in CD4+.

Method: immunoSEQ multiplex PCR; TCRdb's copy keeps in-frame clones and lacks some. The repertoire holds around 58,000 clones, with about 90% as singletons. Of note for this clone: No antigen is known for it.

Germline-derived CDR1 and CDR2 are LNHDA and SQIVND (reference sequence). The trim removed 6 bases at V and 3 bases at J, leaving 7 bases unmatched. The CDR3 loop spans 15 amino acids. The V call is TRBV19, the J call TRBJ2-7, with 11 positions matching TRBD1. The sequenced sample was CD4+ or CD8+ T cells sorted from blood, obtained in a trial of the OX40 agonist ivuxolimab. This sequence was found in an adult with an advanced solid tumor such as melanoma, head and neck, liver or kidney cancer. The CDR3 loop reads CASSEGQGGIYEQYF. CDR3 bases: TGTGCCAGTAGCGAGGGACAGGGGGGAATCTACGAGCAGTACTTC.